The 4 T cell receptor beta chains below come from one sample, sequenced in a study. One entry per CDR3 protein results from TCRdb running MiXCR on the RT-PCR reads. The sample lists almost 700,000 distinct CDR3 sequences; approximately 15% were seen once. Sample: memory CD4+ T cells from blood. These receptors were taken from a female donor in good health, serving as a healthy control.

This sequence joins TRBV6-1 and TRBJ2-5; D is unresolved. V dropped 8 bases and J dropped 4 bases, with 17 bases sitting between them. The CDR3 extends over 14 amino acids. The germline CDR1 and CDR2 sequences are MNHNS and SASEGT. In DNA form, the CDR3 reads TGTGCCAGCTGCCGGAATAGGCAAATAGAGACCCAGTACTTC. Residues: CASCRNRQIETQYF.

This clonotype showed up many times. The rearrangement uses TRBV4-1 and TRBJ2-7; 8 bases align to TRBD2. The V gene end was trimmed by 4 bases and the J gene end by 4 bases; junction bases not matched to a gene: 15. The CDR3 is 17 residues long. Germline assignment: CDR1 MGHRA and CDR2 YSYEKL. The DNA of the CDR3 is TGCGCCAGCAGCCGACAACACGGAGCGGGAGTTAGGTACGAGCAGTACTTC. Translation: CASSRQHGAGVRYEQYF.

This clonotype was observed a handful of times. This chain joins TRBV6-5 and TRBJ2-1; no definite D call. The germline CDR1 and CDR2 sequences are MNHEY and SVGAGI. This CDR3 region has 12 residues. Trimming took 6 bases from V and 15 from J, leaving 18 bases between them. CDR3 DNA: TGTGCCAGCAGCCCCACAAAGGGCTCTAGGTTCTTC. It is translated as CASSPTKGSRFF.

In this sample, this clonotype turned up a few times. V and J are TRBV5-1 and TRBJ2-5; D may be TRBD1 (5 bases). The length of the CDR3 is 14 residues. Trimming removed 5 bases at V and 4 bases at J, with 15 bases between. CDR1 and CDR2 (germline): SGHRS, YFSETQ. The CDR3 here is CASRPDIRTETQYF. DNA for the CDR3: TGCGCCAGCAGACCGGACATAAGGACAGAGACCCAGTACTTC.